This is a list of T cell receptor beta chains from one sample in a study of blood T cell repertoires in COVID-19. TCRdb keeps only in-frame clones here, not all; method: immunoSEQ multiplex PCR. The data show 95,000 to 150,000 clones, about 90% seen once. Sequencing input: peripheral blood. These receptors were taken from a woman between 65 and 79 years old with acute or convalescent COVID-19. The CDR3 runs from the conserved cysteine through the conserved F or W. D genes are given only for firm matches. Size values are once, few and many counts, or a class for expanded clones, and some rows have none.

CDR3 DNA: TGTGCCAGCAGTGTAGAGGGCGATGAGCAGTTCTTC
CDR3 protein: CASSVEGDEQFF
V gene: TRBV2
D gene: .
clone size: .
J gene: TRBJ2-1

CDR3 DNA: TGCGCCAGCAGTGAGTCAAGGGGCGAGCAGTACTTC
CDR3 protein: CASSESRGEQYF
V gene: TRBV10-1
D gene: .
clone size: .
J gene: TRBJ2-7

CDR3 DNA: TGTGCCAGCTCACCACAGGGGGACGACTACGAGCAGTACTTC
CDR3 protein: CASSPQGDDYEQYF
V gene: TRBV18
D gene: .
clone size: .
J gene: TRBJ2-7

CDR3 DNA: TGTGCCAGCAGCGTAGCTACGTGGACTAGCGGGGGGCCCACAGATACGCAGTATTTT
CDR3 protein: CASSVATWTSGGPTDTQYF
V gene: TRBV9
D gene: TRBD2
clone size: .
J gene: TRBJ2-3

CDR3 DNA: TGTGCCAGCAGGAGGACAGGGGAGACTGAAGCTTTCTTT
CDR3 protein: CASRRTGETEAFF
V gene: TRBV6-5
D gene: TRBD1
clone size: .
J gene: TRBJ1-1

CDR3 DNA: TGCGCCAGCAGCTTGGGGCAGGTGACCTCCTATAATTCACCCCTCCACTTT
CDR3 protein: CASSLGQVTSYNSPLHF
V gene: TRBV5-1
D gene: .
clone size: .
J gene: TRBJ1-6

CDR3 DNA: TGTGCCTGGGGACAGGGAACTGGCTATGGCTACACCTTC
CDR3 protein: CAWGQGTGYGYTF
V gene: TRBV30
D gene: TRBD1
clone size: .
J gene: TRBJ1-2

CDR3 DNA: TGTGCCAGCAGCCCCAATCTACAGGGAAAATCGACCAAACTCACAGATACGCAGTATTTT
CDR3 protein: CASSPNLQGKSTKLTDTQYF
V gene: TRBV14
D gene: .
clone size: .
J gene: TRBJ2-3

CDR3 DNA: TGTGCCAGCAGTTACTCAGGGACAGGGGGCGAATCACCCCTCCACTTT
CDR3 protein: CASSYSGTGGESPLHF
V gene: TRBV6-5
D gene: TRBD1
clone size: .
J gene: TRBJ1-6

CDR3 DNA: TGTGCCAGCAGCTTTGCCGGACTAGACTACGAGCAGTACTTC
CDR3 protein: CASSFAGLDYEQYF
V gene: TRBV11-3
D gene: TRBD2
clone size: .
J gene: TRBJ2-7

CDR3 DNA: TGTGCCAGCAGCCAAGGCACAGGGAGTGACTATGGCTACACCTTC
CDR3 protein: CASSQGTGSDYGYTF
V gene: TRBV3-1/TRBV3-2
D gene: .
clone size: .
J gene: TRBJ1-2

CDR3 DNA: TGTGCCAGCAGCCCCGGGACAGCTTATAATGAAAAACTGTTTTTT
CDR3 protein: CASSPGTAYNEKLFF
V gene: TRBV28
D gene: TRBD1
clone size: .
J gene: TRBJ1-4

CDR3 DNA: TGTGCCAGTAGCATAGACAGGGAATACACTGAAGCTTTCTTT
CDR3 protein: CASSIDREYTEAFF
V gene: TRBV19
D gene: TRBD1
clone size: .
J gene: TRBJ1-1

CDR3 DNA: TGTGCCACCAGCAGAGGAGGGCAGGGAGGGAATGAAGCTTTCTTT
CDR3 protein: CATSRGGQGGNEAFF
V gene: TRBV15
D gene: .
clone size: few
J gene: TRBJ1-1

CDR3 DNA: TGTGCCTGGAGCCGAACCGGACAGGTACTGGATACGCAGTATTTT
CDR3 protein: CAWSRTGQVLDTQYF
V gene: TRBV30
D gene: TRBD1
clone size: .
J gene: TRBJ2-3

CDR3 DNA: TGTGCCAGCAGCTCCCTCGGGGGGACAGGGGTGTACGAGCAGTACTTC
CDR3 protein: CASSSLGGTGVYEQYF
V gene: TRBV7-8
D gene: TRBD1
clone size: .
J gene: TRBJ2-7

CDR3 DNA: TGTGCCAGTAGTATAATCGGGGTGTCGGGAGGAGAGACCCAGTACTTC
CDR3 protein: CASSIIGVSGGETQYF
V gene: TRBV19
D gene: TRBD2
clone size: .
J gene: TRBJ2-5

CDR3 DNA: TGTGCCAGCTCACCCGGGACAGGGGTTGGTAGCGGGGGTGTCGAGCAGTACTTC
CDR3 protein: CASSPGTGVGSGGVEQYF
V gene: TRBV18
D gene: .
clone size: .
J gene: TRBJ2-7

CDR3 DNA: TGTGCCAGCAGCAAACGGGGGGGGCCTCAGCCCCAGCATTTT
CDR3 protein: CASSKRGGPQPQHF
V gene: TRBV21-1
D gene: .
clone size: .
J gene: TRBJ1-5

CDR3 DNA: TGTGCCAGCAGCTTTCTTTTGGTCAGGGACTACGAGCAGTACTTC
CDR3 protein: CASSFLLVRDYEQYF
V gene: TRBV5-5
D gene: .
clone size: .
J gene: TRBJ2-7

CDR3 DNA: TGTGCCAGTAGCCTGTGGGGACAGGGAAACACCGGGGAGCTGTTTTTT
CDR3 protein: CASSLWGQGNTGELFF
V gene: TRBV19
D gene: TRBD1
clone size: .
J gene: TRBJ2-2

CDR3 DNA: TGTGCCAGCAGTTCTGCTAGCGGGGGGGCTAACGAGCAGTACTTC
CDR3 protein: CASSSASGGANEQYF
V gene: TRBV28
D gene: TRBD2
clone size: .
J gene: TRBJ2-7

CDR3 DNA: TGTGCCAGCTCACCTAGTTCCGGGGAGCTGTTTTTT
CDR3 protein: CASSPSSGELFF
V gene: TRBV18
D gene: .
clone size: .
J gene: TRBJ2-2

CDR3 DNA: TGTGCCAGCAGTGAAAGGGGGACTAGCGTAGAGACCGGGGAGCTGTTTTTT
CDR3 protein: CASSERGTSVETGELFF
V gene: TRBV6-1
D gene: TRBD2
clone size: .
J gene: TRBJ2-2

CDR3 DNA: TGTGCCAGCAGCGCCAGACTAGCGGGGGGCACAGATACGCAGTATTTT
CDR3 protein: CASSARLAGGTDTQYF
V gene: TRBV7-6
D gene: TRBD2
clone size: .
J gene: TRBJ2-3

CDR3 DNA: TGTGCCAGCAGCTTGGACAAGTCCTACGAGCAGTACTTC
CDR3 protein: CASSLDKSYEQYF
V gene: TRBV7-3
D gene: .
clone size: few
J gene: TRBJ2-7

CDR3 DNA: TGTGCCAGCAGTGAAGTCCCAGGGGTTCAGCCCCAGCATTTT
CDR3 protein: CASSEVPGVQPQHF
V gene: TRBV6-1
D gene: .
clone size: .
J gene: TRBJ1-5

CDR3 DNA: TGTGCCAGCAGTTTATATGGAGATCAGCCCCAGCATTTT
CDR3 protein: CASSLYGDQPQHF
V gene: TRBV28
D gene: .
clone size: .
J gene: TRBJ1-5

CDR3 DNA: TGTGCCAGCAGCTCCGACAGGGGGCTCCCTAATGAAAAACTGTTTTTT
CDR3 protein: CASSSDRGLPNEKLFF
V gene: TRBV3-1/TRBV3-2
D gene: TRBD1
clone size: .
J gene: TRBJ1-4

CDR3 DNA: TGTGCCAGCGTGAACAGGGGGGACTATGGCTACACCTTC
CDR3 protein: CASVNRGDYGYTF
V gene: TRBV28
D gene: TRBD1
clone size: .
J gene: TRBJ1-2

CDR3 DNA: TGTGCCAGCAGCGTAGGGGCCGACAGGGGCACTGAAGCTTTCTTT
CDR3 protein: CASSVGADRGTEAFF
V gene: TRBV9
D gene: TRBD1
clone size: .
J gene: TRBJ1-1

CDR3 DNA: TGTGCCAGCAGCCCTGGACAGGGGGGCTTCGTTAGTGACGAGCAGTACTTC
CDR3 protein: CASSPGQGGFVSDEQYF
V gene: TRBV6-2/TRBV6-3
D gene: TRBD1
clone size: .
J gene: TRBJ2-7

CDR3 DNA: TGCAGTGCTAGAGGGGAGCACGAGCAGTACTTC
CDR3 protein: CSARGEHEQYF
V gene: TRBV20-1
D gene: .
clone size: .
J gene: TRBJ2-7

CDR3 DNA: TGTGCCAGCAGTGAACTCTCTGGACAGGGGTCCTACTTC
CDR3 protein: CASSELSGQGSYF
V gene: TRBV6-1
D gene: TRBD1
clone size: .
J gene: TRBJ2-4

CDR3 DNA: TGTGCCAGCAGCCGCCAACTAGCGGGGGGGCACGAGCAGTACTTC
CDR3 protein: CASSRQLAGGHEQYF
V gene: TRBV28
D gene: TRBD2
clone size: .
J gene: TRBJ2-7

CDR3 DNA: TGCAGCGTCACAGGGGCTGAGGGCTATGGCTACACCTTC
CDR3 protein: CSVTGAEGYGYTF
V gene: TRBV29-1
D gene: TRBD1
clone size: .
J gene: TRBJ1-2

CDR3 DNA: TGTGCCAGCAGCGTAGCGGGGGGGCTGGAAGAGACCCAGTACTTC
CDR3 protein: CASSVAGGLEETQYF
V gene: TRBV9
D gene: TRBD2
clone size: .
J gene: TRBJ2-5

CDR3 DNA: TGTGCCACCACGGGACAGTTGCGTGAAAAACTGTTTTTT
CDR3 protein: CATTGQLREKLFF
V gene: TRBV19
D gene: TRBD1
clone size: .
J gene: TRBJ1-4

CDR3 DNA: TGTGCCAGCAGTCATCAGAACACTGAAGCTTTCTTT
CDR3 protein: CASSHQNTEAFF
V gene: TRBV28
D gene: .
clone size: .
J gene: TRBJ1-1

CDR3 DNA: TGCGCCAGCAGCTTGGGAGCGGAGGGGACTGAAGCTTTCTTT
CDR3 protein: CASSLGAEGTEAFF
V gene: TRBV5-1
D gene: .
clone size: .
J gene: TRBJ1-1

CDR3 DNA: TGCGCCAGCAGTGTCGGGGGTGAGCAGTTCTTC
CDR3 protein: CASSVGGEQFF
V gene: TRBV10-2
D gene: .
clone size: .
J gene: TRBJ2-1

CDR3 DNA: TGCGCCAGCAGCAATGCACTAGCGGGGACGGTGAATGAGCAGTTCTTC
CDR3 protein: CASSNALAGTVNEQFF
V gene: TRBV5-1
D gene: TRBD2
clone size: once
J gene: TRBJ2-1

CDR3 DNA: TGTGCCTGGAGTCCCCGTGAGGGCTACACCTTC
CDR3 protein: CAWSPREGYTF
V gene: TRBV30
D gene: .
clone size: .
J gene: TRBJ1-2

CDR3 DNA: TGTGCCAGCAGAACGCCGGGACAGGGGTCCTATGGCTACACCTTC
CDR3 protein: CASRTPGQGSYGYTF
V gene: TRBV7-2
D gene: TRBD1
clone size: .
J gene: TRBJ1-2

CDR3 DNA: TGTGCCAGCTCACCAGCACAGATGTACCAAGAGACCCAGTACTTC
CDR3 protein: CASSPAQMYQETQYF
V gene: TRBV18
D gene: .
clone size: .
J gene: TRBJ2-5

CDR3 DNA: TGTGCCAGCAGTGAAGGAGGGACTAATGAAAAACTGTTTTTT
CDR3 protein: CASSEGGTNEKLFF
V gene: TRBV6-1
D gene: .
clone size: .
J gene: TRBJ1-4

CDR3 DNA: TGTGCCAGCAGCCCGGGACTTTCAGATACGCAGTATTTT
CDR3 protein: CASSPGLSDTQYF
V gene: TRBV5-4
D gene: .
clone size: .
J gene: TRBJ2-3

CDR3 DNA: TGTGCCAGCAGTCCACAGGGGGCGGGCAAAAACATTCAGTACTTC
CDR3 protein: CASSPQGAGKNIQYF
V gene: TRBV27
D gene: TRBD1
clone size: .
J gene: TRBJ2-4

CDR3 DNA: TGCGCCAGCAGCCTCCGGGGGACAGCGGAGGAGCAGTACTTC
CDR3 protein: CASSLRGTAEEQYF
V gene: TRBV5-1
D gene: .
clone size: .
J gene: TRBJ2-7

CDR3 DNA: TGCGCCAGCAGCCAGCAGCGAGGGTATTTAGTCACTGAAGCTTTCTTT
CDR3 protein: CASSQQRGYLVTEAFF
V gene: TRBV4-1
D gene: .
clone size: .
J gene: TRBJ1-1

CDR3 DNA: TGTGCCAGCAGCACCCGACTAGCCGAGCAGTTCTTC
CDR3 protein: CASSTRLAEQFF
V gene: TRBV7-2
D gene: TRBD2
clone size: .
J gene: TRBJ2-1

CDR3 DNA: TGCGCCAGCCACCCGGCGGGGAACACTGAAGCTTTCTTT
CDR3 protein: CASHPAGNTEAFF
V gene: TRBV5-1
D gene: .
clone size: .
J gene: TRBJ1-1

CDR3 DNA: TGTGCCAGCAAGGTTCCGGGACAGTTCGACGAGCAGTACTTC
CDR3 protein: CASKVPGQFDEQYF
V gene: TRBV6-5
D gene: TRBD1
clone size: .
J gene: TRBJ2-7

CDR3 DNA: TGTGCCAGCAGCTTCGCGGGGGGGCCGCTTCGGGAGCAGTACTTC
CDR3 protein: CASSFAGGPLREQYF
V gene: TRBV7-9
D gene: TRBD2
clone size: .
J gene: TRBJ2-7

CDR3 DNA: TGTGCCAGCAGCCGCCAAGGGGGATACGAGCAGTACTTC
CDR3 protein: CASSRQGGYEQYF
V gene: TRBV3-1/TRBV3-2
D gene: .
clone size: .
J gene: TRBJ2-7

CDR3 DNA: TGCGCCAGCAGCCGGACAGGATACAATGAGCAGTTCTTC
CDR3 protein: CASSRTGYNEQFF
V gene: TRBV10-2
D gene: TRBD1
clone size: .
J gene: TRBJ2-1

CDR3 DNA: TGTGCCAGCAGCTACCGGGACTCGAGTGGGCCCCAGCATTTT
CDR3 protein: CASSYRDSSGPQHF
V gene: TRBV7-8
D gene: .
clone size: few
J gene: TRBJ1-5

CDR3 DNA: TGTGCCAGCAGCCAAGCGAGGTTAGGCGAGCAGTACTTC
CDR3 protein: CASSQARLGEQYF
V gene: TRBV3-1/TRBV3-2
D gene: .
clone size: .
J gene: TRBJ2-7

CDR3 DNA: TGTGCCAGCAGTCCAGGCTTTGGTACGCAGTATTTT
CDR3 protein: CASSPGFGTQYF
V gene: TRBV28
D gene: .
clone size: .
J gene: TRBJ2-3